These T cell receptor beta chains were read from a single sample in a study of T cells in Graves' hyperthyroidism and ophthalmopathy. Each CDR3 protein gets one entry after TCRdb re-called the multiplex PCR reads with MiXCR. The repertoire holds a few hundred thousand distinct CDR3 sequences, 11% to 15% seen once, with 4.5% to 6% in the top ten. Source material: blood. These receptors came from a woman aged 25-40 years with Graves' hyperthyroidism that later progressed to Graves' ophthalmopathy. Both conserved end residues are part of each CDR3. The order of the fields is clone size, J gene, D gene, V gene, CDR3 DNA, CDR3 protein. The D gene is left open where the match is weak. Clone size is shown for a subset of rows, as once, few, many or a class of expanded clone.

many,TRBJ2-3,.,TRBV12-3/TRBV12-4,TGTGCCAGCAGTTTTCTGGGACCAGATACGCAGTATTTT,CASSFLGPDTQYF
many,TRBJ2-7,TRBD2,TRBV2,TGTGCCAGCCTAGCGGCCCGCTACGAGCAGTACTTC,CASLAARYEQYF
many,TRBJ2-2,.,TRBV30,TGTGCCTGGAGTGCGATTTCGAACACCGGGGAGCTGTTTTTT,CAWSAISNTGELFF
.,TRBJ2-7,TRBD2,TRBV5-6,TGTGCCAGCAGCTTGTTGGCGGGAGCCCTGAGGGAGCAGTACTTC,CASSLLAGALREQYF
.,TRBJ1-2,.,TRBV5-1,TGCGCCAGCAGCTTAGACCGGCCACTAGGCTACACCTTC,CASSLDRPLGYTF
.,TRBJ2-5,TRBD2,TRBV20-1,TGCACCGCTCTAGCGGGAGGGCGAGAGACCCAGTACTTC,CTALAGGRETQYF
many,TRBJ2-7,TRBD1,TRBV11-2,TGTGCCAGCAGCACAGGGGACGAGCAGTACTTC,CASSTGDEQYF
.,TRBJ2-1,.,TRBV12-3/TRBV12-4,TGTGCCAGCACCTTACTAGTTAGTCCCTACAATGAGCAGTTCTTC,CASTLLVSPYNEQFF
many,TRBJ1-2,TRBD1,TRBV12-3/TRBV12-4,TGTGCCAGCAGATGGACAGGGGTAGGCTACACCTTC,CASRWTGVGYTF
many,TRBJ1-3,.,TRBV7-2,TGTGCCAGCAGCTTAGGGCCGGGCCCTCTCGAGGGAAACACCATATATTTT,CASSLGPGPLEGNTIYF
many,TRBJ1-4,.,TRBV7-2,TGTGCCAGCAGCTCAGGAGGGAGGGATCCTGGAAAACTGTTTTTT,CASSSGGRDPGKLFF
many,TRBJ2-5,TRBD2,TRBV7-9,TGTGCCAGCAGGCCCGGACTAGCGGGAAGCCAAGAGACCCAGTACTTC,CASRPGLAGSQETQYF
.,TRBJ2-1,.,TRBV18,TGTGCCAGCTCACCAGGTAGTAGCATGTACAATGAGCAGTTCTTC,CASSPGSSMYNEQFF
.,TRBJ2-2,TRBD1,TRBV20-1,TGCAGTGCTACCCGACAGGGTTCCGGGGAGCTGTTTTTT,CSATRQGSGELFF
many,TRBJ2-1,.,TRBV20-1,TGCAGTGCTAGATTATATCCCGCTAGGGCCCCTGATAGTGAGCAGTTCTTC,CSARLYPARAPDSEQFF
many,TRBJ2-7,.,TRBV3-1,TGTGCCAGCAGCCAGCGGGCCAGTAGTGGCGAGCAGTACTTC,CASSQRASSGEQYF
few,TRBJ1-6,.,TRBV6-1,TGTGCCAGCAGCCGAGTGAATTCACCCCCCCACTTT,CASSRVNSPPHF
many,TRBJ2-1,TRBD2,TRBV7-8,TGTGCCAGCAGCTACGGACTAGCGGAGCAGTTCTTC,CASSYGLAEQFF
many,TRBJ2-1,.,TRBV2,TGTGCCAGCAGTCCCTTTAGCGGAGCCTACAATGAGCAGTTCTTC,CASSPFSGAYNEQFF
many,TRBJ1-3,.,TRBV2,TGTGCCAGCAGTGGCGGCACGGCGATCTCTGGAAACACCATATATTTT,CASSGGTAISGNTIYF
many,TRBJ2-7,.,TRBV20-1,TGCAGTGCTGCAGTGAGTGTGCGCTACGAGCAGTACTTC,CSAAVSVRYEQYF
many,TRBJ2-1,.,TRBV7-3,TGTGCCAGCAGCTTAATCCCGGGTAGCTCCTACAATGAGCAGTTCTTC,CASSLIPGSSYNEQFF
many,TRBJ2-7,.,TRBV18,TGTGCCAGCTCACCCCGACAGTCCTACGAGCAGTACTTC,CASSPRQSYEQYF
many,TRBJ1-4,.,TRBV28,TGTGCCAGCAGCCCCAGGGTTTTGAAGACTAATGAAAAACTGTTTTTT,CASSPRVLKTNEKLFF
many,TRBJ1-4,TRBD1,TRBV12-3/TRBV12-4,TGTGCCAGCAGTTTAAAGGCCCGGATAGGGGGCGCGAATAATGAAAAACTGTTTTTT,CASSLKARIGGANNEKLFF
.,TRBJ1-1,TRBD1,TRBV7-2,TGTGCCAGCAGCTCGCGGACAGGTCAGAACACTGAAGCTTTGTTT,CASSSRTGQNTEALF
many,TRBJ2-6,.,TRBV30,TGTGCCTGGGTCGGGGGATCTGGGGCCAACGTCCTGACTTTC,CAWVGGSGANVLTF
few,TRBJ2-5,.,TRBV28,TGTGCCAGCAGTTTGAGGGGATACCAAGAGACCCAGTACTTC,CASSLRGYQETQYF
many,TRBJ2-5,.,TRBV28,TGTGCCAGCAGTGACCTCTCGGGGACCCAGTACTTC,CASSDLSGTQYF
.,TRBJ1-1,TRBD1,TRBV5-4,TGTGCCAGCAGCCGACAGGGGCAGACACAAGCTTTCTTT,CASSRQGQTQAFF
many,TRBJ1-6,.,TRBV28,TGTGCCAGCGAGAGGGTGTTGGGTAATTCACCCCTCCACTTT,CASERVLGNSPLHF
few,TRBJ2-3,.,TRBV18,TGTGCCAGCTCCCCCGACAGGTTCAGCACAGATACGCAGTATTTT,CASSPDRFSTDTQYF